A single sample is the source of the 8 T cell receptor beta chains below, sequenced in a study of blood T cell repertoires in COVID-19. Only in-frame clones appear in the TCRdb table, and some are missing; sequencing was by immunoSEQ multiplex PCR. The sample yields hundreds of thousands of clones, roughly 89% seen once. Source material: peripheral blood. The receptor set was obtained from a man in his late teens or twenties with COVID-19, enrolled during active disease.

J is TRBJ2-7 and V is TRBV27, with 8 bases lining up with TRBD1. Unmatched junction bases numbered 12, after V lost 4 bases and J lost 7 bases. Germline lookup yields CDR1 MNHEY and CDR2 SMNVEV (reference sequence). There are 15 residues in the CDR3. The CDR3 reads CASSSRRGLSWEQYF. The CDR3 nucleotides read TGTGCCAGCAGTTCCCGCAGGGGGCTATCGTGGGAGCAGTACTTC.

The chain couples TRBV5-1 to TRBJ2-3; 8 positions match TRBD1. Germline-derived CDR1 and CDR2 are SGHRS and YFSETQ. Unmatched junction bases numbered 13, after V lost 5 bases and J lost 5 bases. The CDR3 sequence is 16 residues long. Written as DNA, the CDR3 is TGCGCCAGCAGTATCGGACAGGGAGGATTAGGAGATACGCAGTATTTT. It is translated as CASSIGQGGLGDTQYF.

J is TRBJ2-7 and V is TRBV25-1, with TRBD1 identical over 7 bases. The V and J ends lost 7 bases and 0 bases, in that order; junction bases with no gene match: 6. Germline CDR1 and CDR2: MGHDK and SYGVNS. The CDR3 covers 14 residues. The CDR3 sequence: CASNRQGSSYEQYF. The CDR3 DNA follows: TGTGCCAGCAACCGACAGGGAAGCTCCTACGAGCAGTACTTC.

The gene calls are TRBV10-1 and TRBJ2-7, with a tentative D call TRBD2 (5 bases). This CDR3 contains 13 residues. Trimming removed 0 bases from V and 5 bases from J, with 8 bases in between. The V gene's germline CDR1 is WNHNN and CDR2 SYGVQD (reference sequence). CDR3: CASSESRRDEQYF. The CDR3, as DNA: TGCGCCAGCAGTGAGTCCCGGCGGGACGAGCAGTACTTC.

In the case of this clone: In the same sample, other DNA sequences code for this CDR3. CDR3 nucleotides: TGTGCCAGCAGCCCCCGGACAGGGACAGATACGCAGTATTTT. Translation: CASSPRTGTDTQYF. V gene TRBV7-9 combines with J gene TRBJ2-3; 8 bases fit TRBD1. Germline loops: CDR1 SEHNR, CDR2 FQNEAQ (reference sequence). V dropped 5 bases and J dropped 3; count of bases not matched to a gene: 4. There are 14 residues in the CDR3.

In its sample, this clone was seen once. The CDR3 loop is CASSYSTGRRDGYTF. The CDR3 nucleotides read TGTGCCAGCAGTTACTCGACGGGAAGGAGGGATGGCTACACCTTC. V is TRBV6-6 and J is TRBJ1-2; D is uncertain. CDR3 length: 15 residues. Germline lookup yields CDR1 MNHNY and CDR2 SVGAGI (reference sequence). Trimming took off 0 bases at V and 6 bases at J, with 14 bases between the two ends.

This clone appeared a few times. The V and J genes are TRBV4-1 and TRBJ2-7, with TRBD1 matching 9 bases. CDR3 length: 14 amino acids. Germline lookup yields CDR1 MGHRA and CDR2 YSYEKL. V was pared by 4 bases and J by 5 bases, with 6 bases of the junction left unmatched. The CDR3 DNA follows: TGCGCCAGCAGCCTCACAGGGGGCGGAGACGAGCAGTACTTC. This gives the protein CASSLTGGGDEQYF.

The CDR3 DNA follows: TGCGCCAGCAGCCCCGGACAGATTGGAAACACCATATATTTT. Protein product: CASSPGQIGNTIYF. The chain uses TRBV4-1 and TRBJ1-3; tentatively, D is TRBD1 (6 bases). The ends were cut back, 4 bases at V and 3 bases at J, with 10 bases in the middle. This CDR3 is built from 14 residues. Germline CDR1 is MGHRA and CDR2 is YSYEKL.